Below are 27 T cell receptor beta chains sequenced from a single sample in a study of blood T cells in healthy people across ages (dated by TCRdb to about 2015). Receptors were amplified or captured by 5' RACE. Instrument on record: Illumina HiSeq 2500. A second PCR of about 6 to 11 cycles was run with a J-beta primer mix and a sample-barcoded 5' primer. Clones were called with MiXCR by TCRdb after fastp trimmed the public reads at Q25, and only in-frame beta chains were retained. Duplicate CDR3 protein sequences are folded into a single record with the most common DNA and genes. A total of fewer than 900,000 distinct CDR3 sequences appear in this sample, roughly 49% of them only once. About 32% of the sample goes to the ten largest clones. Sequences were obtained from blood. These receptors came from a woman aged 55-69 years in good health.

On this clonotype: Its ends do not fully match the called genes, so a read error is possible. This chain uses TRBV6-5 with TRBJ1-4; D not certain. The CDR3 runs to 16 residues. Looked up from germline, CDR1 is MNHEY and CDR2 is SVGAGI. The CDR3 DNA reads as TGTGCCAGCGCGACCTACCAGGCCGGGTTTAAGGAAAAACGGTTTTTT. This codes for CASATYQAGFKEKRFF.

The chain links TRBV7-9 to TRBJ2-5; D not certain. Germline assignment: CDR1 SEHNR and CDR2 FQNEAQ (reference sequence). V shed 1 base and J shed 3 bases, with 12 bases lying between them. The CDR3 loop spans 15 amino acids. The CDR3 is CASSLEAGLKETQYF. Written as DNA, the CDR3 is TGTGCCAGCAGCTTAGAGGCAGGTTTAAAAGAGACCCAGTACTTC.

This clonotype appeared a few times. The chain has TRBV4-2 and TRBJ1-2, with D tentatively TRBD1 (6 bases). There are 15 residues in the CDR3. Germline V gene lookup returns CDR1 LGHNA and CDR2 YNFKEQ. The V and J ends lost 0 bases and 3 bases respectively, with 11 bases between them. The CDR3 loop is CASSQDPGADYGYTF. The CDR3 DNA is TGTGCCAGCAGCCAAGATCCGGGGGCGGACTATGGCTACACCTTC.

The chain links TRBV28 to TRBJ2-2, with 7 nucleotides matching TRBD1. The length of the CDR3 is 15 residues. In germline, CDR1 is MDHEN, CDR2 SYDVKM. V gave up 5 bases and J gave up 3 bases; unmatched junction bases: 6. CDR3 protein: CASSPTGEYTGELFF. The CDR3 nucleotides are TGTGCCAGCAGTCCTACAGGGGAGTACACCGGGGAGCTGTTTTTT.

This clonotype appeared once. CDR3 sequence reads: CASSEVGKGLETQYF. Here the CDR3 DNA reads TGTGCCAGCAGTGAAGTTGGCAAGGGATTGGAGACCCAGTACTTC. The chain has TRBV6-1 and TRBJ2-5; D is uncertain. The germline V gene encodes CDR1 MNHNS and CDR2 SASEGT. This CDR3 comprises 15 residues. V lost 1 base, J lost 5 bases, and 14 bases lay in between.

CDR3 coding DNA: TGTGCCAGCAGGCCAGGGGAAGGGACTGAAGCTTTCTTT. Translated: CASRPGEGTEAFF. This chain connects TRBV12-3 or TRBV12-4 to TRBJ1-1; D perhaps matches TRBD1 (6 bases). This CDR3 has 13 amino acids. V lost 6 bases and J lost 5, with 13 bases in between.

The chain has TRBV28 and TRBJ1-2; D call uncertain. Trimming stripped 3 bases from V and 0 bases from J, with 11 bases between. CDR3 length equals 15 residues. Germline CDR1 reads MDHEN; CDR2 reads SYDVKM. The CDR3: CASSFDGLANYGYTF. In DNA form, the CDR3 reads TGTGCCAGCAGTTTCGACGGACTAGCTAACTATGGCTACACCTTC.

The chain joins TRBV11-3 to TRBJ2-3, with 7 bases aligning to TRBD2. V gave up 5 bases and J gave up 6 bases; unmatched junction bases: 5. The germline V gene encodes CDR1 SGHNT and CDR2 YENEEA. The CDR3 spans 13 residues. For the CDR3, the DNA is TGTGCCAGCAGCAGCGGGATTGGGGATACGCAGTATTTT. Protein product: CASSSGIGDTQYF. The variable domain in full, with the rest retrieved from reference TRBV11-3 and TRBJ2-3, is EAGVVQSPRYKIIEKKQPVAFWCNPISGHNTLYWYLQNLGQGPELLIRYENEEAVDDSQLPKDRFSAERLKGVDSTLKIQPAELGDSAVYLCASSSGIGDTQYFGPGTRLTVL.

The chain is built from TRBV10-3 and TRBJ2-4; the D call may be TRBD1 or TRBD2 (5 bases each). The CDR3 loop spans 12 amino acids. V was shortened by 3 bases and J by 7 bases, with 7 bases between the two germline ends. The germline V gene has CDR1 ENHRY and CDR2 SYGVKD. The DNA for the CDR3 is TGTGCCATCAGTGATTGGGGGAACATTCAGTACTTC. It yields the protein CAISDWGNIQYF.

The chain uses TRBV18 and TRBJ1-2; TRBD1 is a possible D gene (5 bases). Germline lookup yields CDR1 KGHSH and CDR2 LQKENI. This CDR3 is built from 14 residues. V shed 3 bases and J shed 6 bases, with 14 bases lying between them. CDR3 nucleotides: TGTGCCAGCTCACCCCAGGGACCCCAGGATGGCTACACCTTC. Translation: CASSPQGPQDGYTF.

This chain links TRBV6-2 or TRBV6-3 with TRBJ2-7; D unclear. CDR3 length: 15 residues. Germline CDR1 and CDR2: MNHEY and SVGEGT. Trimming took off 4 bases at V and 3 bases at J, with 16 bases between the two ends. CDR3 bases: TGTGCCAGCAGTTCAGTAAGGAGTTCCCTCTACGAGCAGTACTTC. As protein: CASSSVRSSLYEQYF.

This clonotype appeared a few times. CDR3: CASSQGVRLELLHEQFF. The CDR3 nucleotides read TGCGCCAGCAGCCAAGGGGTACGTCTAGAGTTACTCCATGAGCAGTTCTTC. The rearrangement joins TRBV4-3 to TRBJ2-1; D call uncertain. V was shortened by 1 base and J by 8 bases, with 21 bases between the two germline ends. Looked up from germline, CDR1 is LGHNA and CDR2 is YSLEER. The CDR3 is 17 amino acids.

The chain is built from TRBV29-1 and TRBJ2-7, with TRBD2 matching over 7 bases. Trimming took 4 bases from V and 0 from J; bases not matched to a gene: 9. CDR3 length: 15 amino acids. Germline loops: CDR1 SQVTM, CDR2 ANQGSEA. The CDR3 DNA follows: TGCAGCGTTGTGGGGGGGGACGATAGCTCCTACGAGCAGTACTTC. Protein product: CSVVGGDDSSYEQYF.

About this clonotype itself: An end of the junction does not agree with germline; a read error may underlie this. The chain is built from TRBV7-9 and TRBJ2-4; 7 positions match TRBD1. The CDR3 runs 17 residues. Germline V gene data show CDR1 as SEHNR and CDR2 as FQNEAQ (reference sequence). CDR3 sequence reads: CASSPLPPQGTKNSQYF. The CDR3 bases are TGTGCCAGCAGCCCACTGCCCCCACAGGGGACCAAAAACAGTCAGTACTTC.

The CDR3 nucleotides read TGCAGTGCTAAAAAAGCGGGAGAGTCCTACAATGAGCAGTACTTC. Its protein product is CSAKKAGESYNEQYF. The chain employs TRBV20-1 and TRBJ2-1, with TRBD2 matching 8 bases. The J call is in doubt because the DNA end fits TRBJ2-7 better. This CDR3 spans 15 amino acids. Germline V gives CDR1 DFQATT, CDR2 SNEGSKA (reference sequence).

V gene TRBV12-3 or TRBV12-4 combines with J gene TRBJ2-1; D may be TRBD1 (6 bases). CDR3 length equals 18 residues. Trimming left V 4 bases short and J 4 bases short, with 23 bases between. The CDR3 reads CASSSIPKPGASYNEQFF. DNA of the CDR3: TGTGCCAGCAGTTCGATCCCGAAACCAGGGGCCTCTTACAATGAGCAGTTCTTC.

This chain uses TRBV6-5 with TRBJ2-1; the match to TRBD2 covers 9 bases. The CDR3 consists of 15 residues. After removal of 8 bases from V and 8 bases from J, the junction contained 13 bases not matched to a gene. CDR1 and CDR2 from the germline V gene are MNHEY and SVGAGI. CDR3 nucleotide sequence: TGTGCCAGCGGGCCAACTAGCGGGCCCGTCGATGAGCAGTTCTTC. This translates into CASGPTSGPVDEQFF.

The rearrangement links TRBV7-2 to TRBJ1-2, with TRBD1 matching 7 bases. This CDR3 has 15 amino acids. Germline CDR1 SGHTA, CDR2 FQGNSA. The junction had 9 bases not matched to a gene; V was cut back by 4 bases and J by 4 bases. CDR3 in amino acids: CASSWGQTTRYGYTF. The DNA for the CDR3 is TGTGCCAGCAGCTGGGGACAGACAACTCGCTATGGCTACACCTTC.

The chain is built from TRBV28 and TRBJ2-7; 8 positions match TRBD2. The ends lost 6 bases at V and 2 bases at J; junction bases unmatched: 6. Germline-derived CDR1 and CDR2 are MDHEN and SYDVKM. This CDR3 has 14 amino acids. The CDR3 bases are TGTGCCAGCAGGACGACTAGCGAGGCCTACGAGCAGTACTTC. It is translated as CASRTTSEAYEQYF.

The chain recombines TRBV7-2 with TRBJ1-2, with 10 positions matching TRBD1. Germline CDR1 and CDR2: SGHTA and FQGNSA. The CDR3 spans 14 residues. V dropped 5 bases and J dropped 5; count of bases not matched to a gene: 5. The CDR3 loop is CASSPAGQGYGYTF. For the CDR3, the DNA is TGTGCCAGCAGCCCGGCGGGACAGGGGTATGGCTACACCTTC.

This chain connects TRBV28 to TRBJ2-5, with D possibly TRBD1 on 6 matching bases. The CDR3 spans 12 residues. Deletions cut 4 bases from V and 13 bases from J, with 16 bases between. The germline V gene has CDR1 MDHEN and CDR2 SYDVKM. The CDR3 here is CASSSRDTQRYF. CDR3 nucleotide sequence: TGTGCCAGCAGTTCCCGGGACACCCAGCGGTACTTC.

CDR3: CASSSEGLAKNIQYF. CDR3 bases: TGTGCCAGCAGCTCCGAGGGACTAGCGAAAAACATTCAGTACTTC. The chain joins TRBV7-8 to TRBJ2-4; 10 bases match TRBD2. There are 15 residues in the CDR3. Germline CDR1 is SGHVS and CDR2 is FQNEAQ. Unmatched junction bases numbered 4, after V lost 4 bases and J lost 4 bases. The variable domain in full, with the rest retrieved from reference TRBV7-8 and TRBJ2-4, is GAGVSQSPRYKVAKRGQDVALRCDPISGHVSLFWYQQALGQGPEFLTYFQNEAQLDKSGLPSDRFFAERPEGSVSTLKIQRTQQEDSAVYLCASSSEGLAKNIQYFGAGTRLSVL.

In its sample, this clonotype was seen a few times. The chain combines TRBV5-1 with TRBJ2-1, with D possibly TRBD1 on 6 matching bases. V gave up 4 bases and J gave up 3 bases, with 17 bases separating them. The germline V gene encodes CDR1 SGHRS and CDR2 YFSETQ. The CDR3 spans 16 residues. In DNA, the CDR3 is TGCGCCAGCAGCAAAGGGACATTAGACGTCTACAATGAGCAGTTCTTC. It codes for CASSKGTLDVYNEQFF.

The DNA of the CDR3 is TGCGCCAGCAGCCCCGGGACAGGGGTCTACAATGAGCAGTTCTTC. Translating gives CASSPGTGVYNEQFF. The J gene is TRBJ2-1, the V gene TRBV4-3, with 10 positions matching TRBD1. The CDR3 totals 15 residues. The germline V gene encodes CDR1 LGHNA and CDR2 YSLEER. V was clipped by 4 bases and J by 3 bases; unmatched bases: 3.

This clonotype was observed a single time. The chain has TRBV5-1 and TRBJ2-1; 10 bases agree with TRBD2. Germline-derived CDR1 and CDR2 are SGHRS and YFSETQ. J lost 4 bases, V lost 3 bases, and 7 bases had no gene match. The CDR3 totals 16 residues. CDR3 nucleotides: TGCGCCAGCAGCTCCACACTAGCGGGACCGTACAATGAGCAGTTCTTC. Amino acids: CASSSTLAGPYNEQFF.

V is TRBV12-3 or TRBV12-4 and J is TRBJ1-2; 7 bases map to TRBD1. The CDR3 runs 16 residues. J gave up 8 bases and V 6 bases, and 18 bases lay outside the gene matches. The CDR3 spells CASSPTPGGTQDGYTF. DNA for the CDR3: TGTGCCAGCAGCCCCACCCCAGGGGGTACGCAGGACGGCTACACCTTC.

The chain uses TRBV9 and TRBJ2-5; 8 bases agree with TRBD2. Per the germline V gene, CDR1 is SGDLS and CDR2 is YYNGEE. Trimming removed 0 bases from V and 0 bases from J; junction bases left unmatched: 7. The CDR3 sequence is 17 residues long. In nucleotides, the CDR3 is TGTGCCAGCAGCGTAGGCCCGTCTAGCGGGTACCAAGAGACCCAGTACTTC. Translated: CASSVGPSSGYQETQYF. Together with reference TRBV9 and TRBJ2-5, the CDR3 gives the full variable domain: DSGVTQTPKHLITATGQRVTLRCSPRSGDLSVYWYQQSLDQGLQFLIQYYNGEERAKGNILERFSAQQFPDLHSELNLSSLELGDSALYFCASSVGPSSGYQETQYFGPGTRLLVL.